The next 21 T cell receptor beta chains were all read from a single sample in a study of regulatory T cells in long-lasting Graves disease. Construction of TCR beta libraries relied on iRepertoire HTBI primers and on Arm-PCR targeting CDR3 regions. Each CDR3 protein is one row after TCRdb ran MiXCR on the multiplex PCR reads. The sample includes a few hundred thousand distinct CDR3 sequences, 21% of them seen just once. Time point defined: persistent/refractory GD, antithyroid drugs over 5 years with positive TRAb. Following extraction of RNA from PBMCs, that RNA was used to make the TCR library. The sample was peripheral blood mononuclear cells (PBMCs), taken when the disease was refractory, from a patient treated with antithyroid drugs. All receptors derive from a female donor with Graves disease.

This clonotype has ten or more counts. The V call is TRBV10-3, the J call TRBJ2-7, with 10 bases fitting TRBD1. Germline lookup yields CDR1 ENHRY and CDR2 SYGVKD. CDR3 length: 13 residues. J was trimmed by 2 bases and V by 8 bases; bases with no gene match: 3. The CDR3 here is CAILDRGAYEQYF. CDR3 sequence (DNA): TGTGCCATCCTGGACAGGGGGGCCTACGAGCAGTACTTC.

This clonotype showed up many times. The chain uses TRBV12-3 or TRBV12-4 and TRBJ2-2, with D perhaps TRBD2 (6 bases). This CDR3 is 15 amino acids long. Trimming stripped 0 bases from V and 3 bases from J, with 8 bases between. The CDR3 region has the DNA TGTGCCAGCAGTTTAGCCGGGAGTGACACCGGGGAGCTGTTTTTT. Its translation: CASSLAGSDTGELFF.

This clonotype appeared many times. This chain links TRBV28 with TRBJ2-7; D is perhaps TRBD1 (6 bases). The V gene lost 6 bases and the J gene lost 4 bases, with 16 bases spanning the gap. This CDR3 is built from 14 residues. The V gene's germline CDR1 is MDHEN and CDR2 SYDVKM. CDR3 region: CASSTNPTGYEQYF. CDR3 coding DNA: TGTGCCAGCAGCACCAACCCGACAGGATACGAGCAGTACTTC.

This clonotype was observed many times. The CDR3 loop reads CASSRGGTMNTEAFF. Here the CDR3 DNA reads TGCGCCAGCAGCCGAGGGGGGACCATGAACACTGAAGCTTTCTTT. The rearrangement joins TRBV5-1 to TRBJ1-1; TRBD1 might be the D (6 bases). V lost 4 bases and J 0 bases, leaving 13 bases between the germline ends. Germline loops: CDR1 SGHRS, CDR2 YFSETQ. The CDR3 sequence is 15 residues long.

Turning to this clonotype: A much bigger clone sits one base away, suggesting this may be a read error. The genes are TRBV24-1 and TRBJ2-3; D might be TRBD2 (5 bases). The CDR3 spans 14 residues. Germline loops: CDR1 KGHDR, CDR2 SFDVKD. The CDR3 region has the DNA TGTGCCACCAGTGTAGCGTCCTACACAGATACGCAGTGTTTT. This sequence encodes CATSVASYTDTQCF.

This clonotype was picked up a small number of times. The chain uses TRBV6-1 and TRBJ2-1; 8 nucleotides match TRBD2. This CDR3 has 14 residues. The germline V gene encodes CDR1 MNHNS and CDR2 SASEGT. V was clipped by 5 bases and J by 8 bases; unmatched bases: 8. The DNA of the CDR3 is TGTGCCAGCAGTACCAGCGGGAGAAAGGATGAGCAGTTCTTC. Protein product: CASSTSGRKDEQFF.

There are many counts of this clonotype. This chain uses TRBV19 with TRBJ1-2; D possibly corresponds to TRBD1 (6 bases). Germline CDR1 reads LNHDA; CDR2 reads SQIVND (reference sequence). The CDR3 runs 14 residues. Trimming removed 3 bases from V and 0 bases from J, with 8 bases in between. This chain's CDR3 is CASSMSGANYGYTF. The CDR3 nucleotides are TGTGCCAGTAGTATGTCAGGGGCTAACTATGGCTACACCTTC.

This chain's CDR3 is CASSLSRTEGNTIYF. CDR3 nucleotides: TGTGCCAGCAGCTTAAGTAGAACAGAGGGAAACACCATATATTTT. The rearrangement links TRBV7-2 to TRBJ1-3; no definite D call. CDR3 length: 15 residues. Trimming pared 2 bases from V and 4 bases from J, leaving 12 bases between. Germline V gene data show CDR1 as SGHTA and CDR2 as FQGNSA. The whole variable domain, remainder taken from reference TRBV7-2 and TRBJ1-3, is GAGVSQSPSNKVTEKGKDVELRCDPISGHTALYWYRQSLGQGLEFLIYFQGNSAPDKSGLPSDRFSAERTGGSVSTLTIQRTQQEDSAVYLCASSLSRTEGNTIYFGEGSWLTVV.

This clonotype showed up just a few times. V is TRBV6-1 and J is TRBJ2-2; D ambiguous. This CDR3 is 15 amino acids long. Germline V gives CDR1 MNHNS, CDR2 SASEGT. V was trimmed by 4 bases and J by 4 bases, leaving 13 bases between them. The CDR3: CASSGRAGTTGELFF. The CDR3 nucleotides read TGTGCCAGCAGTGGACGGGCAGGCACCACCGGGGAGCTGTTTTTT.

V and J are TRBV27 and TRBJ2-2; 7 bases agree with TRBD1. J gave up 3 bases and V 1 base, and 5 bases lay outside the gene matches. CDR3 length: 16 amino acids. Germline V gene data show CDR1 as MNHEY and CDR2 as SMNVEV (reference sequence). CDR3 amino acids: CASSLFGQGDTGELFF. CDR3 DNA sequence: TGTGCCAGCAGTTTATTTGGCCAGGGGGACACCGGGGAGCTGTTTTTT.

Turning to this clonotype: Possible read error: a much larger clone is one base away. The chain combines TRBV27 with TRBJ1-2; D is undetermined. This CDR3 contains 15 residues. Per the germline V gene, CDR1 is MNHEY and CDR2 is SMNVEV (reference sequence). The CDR3 spells CAGSLRPGINYGYTF. DNA of the CDR3: TGTGCCGGCAGTTTAAGGCCCGGGATTAACTATGGCTACACCTTC.

The chain is built from TRBV27 and TRBJ2-2; D gene ambiguous. The V end was cut by 1 base, the J end by 4 bases, with 4 bases between. This CDR3 has 13 residues. Germline lookup yields CDR1 MNHEY and CDR2 SMNVEV (reference sequence). CDR3 sequence (DNA): TGTGCCAGCAGTTTATTCCGCACCGGGGAGCTGTTTTTT. This codes for CASSLFRTGELFF.

The rearrangement joins TRBV28 to TRBJ2-7; 10 bases are a match to TRBD2. Germline lookup yields CDR1 MDHEN and CDR2 SYDVKM. Trimming removed 6 bases from V and 2 bases from J; junction bases left unmatched: 7. The CDR3 length is 15 residues. Here the CDR3 DNA reads TGTGCCAGCAGCACTAGCGGGGAGGCCCCCTACGAGCAGTACTTC. As protein: CASSTSGEAPYEQYF.

The chain uses TRBV12-3 or TRBV12-4 and TRBJ2-1, with D maybe TRBD2 (7 bases). The CDR3 has 16 amino acids. V was clipped by 5 bases and J by 7 bases, with 21 bases between them. CDR3 bases: TGTGCCAGCAGTATACTCGGGGGAGGGGGAAAAAATGAGCAGTTCTTC. It specifies CASSILGGGGKNEQFF.

This clonotype appeared many times. The J gene is TRBJ1-1, the V gene TRBV12-3 or TRBV12-4; D is ambiguous. The CDR3 contains 12 residues. Deletions cut 8 bases from V and 1 base from J, with 8 bases between. CDR3 DNA sequence: TGTGCCAGCGGCCATGGGAACACTGAAGCTTTCTTT. It yields the protein CASGHGNTEAFF.

V usage is TRBV19 and J usage is TRBJ2-7, with 10 bases matching TRBD1. Per germline, CDR1 LNHDA and CDR2 SQIVND (reference sequence). The CDR3 length is 13 residues. V was pared by 9 bases and J by 4 bases, with 6 bases of the junction left unmatched. In DNA, the CDR3 is TGTGCCAGCAGGGGACAGGGGTTTTACGAGCAGTACTTC. The encoded protein is CASRGQGFYEQYF.

This clonotype was counted ten times or more. The chain has TRBV20-1 and TRBJ2-7; 12 nucleotides align to TRBD2. The CDR3 is 14 residues long. The V gene's germline CDR1 is DFQATT and CDR2 SNEGSKA (reference sequence). The junction had 5 bases not matched to a gene; V was cut back by 6 bases and J by 2 bases. The CDR3 loop is CSAPSGRATYEQYF. For the CDR3, the DNA is TGCAGTGCCCCTAGCGGGAGGGCAACCTACGAGCAGTACTTC.

This chain joins TRBV6-2 or TRBV6-3 and TRBJ2-2; tentatively, D is TRBD2 (5 bases). The CDR3 has 15 amino acids. Trimming cost V 5 bases and J 0 bases, with 10 bases left between them. CDR1 and CDR2 (germline): MNHEY, SVGEGT. The CDR3 sequence is CASSEELANTGELFF. The CDR3 DNA is TGTGCCAGCAGTGAAGAACTAGCGAACACCGGGGAGCTGTTTTTT.

This clonotype came up many times. The chain uses TRBV6-1 and TRBJ2-2; TRBD1 matches at 8 bases. The V gene's germline CDR1 is MNHNS and CDR2 SASEGT. V dropped 7 bases and J dropped 6; count of bases not matched to a gene: 7. This CDR3 spans 14 amino acids. CDR3 sequence: CASMGQAISGELFF. The CDR3 DNA reads as TGTGCCAGCATGGGACAGGCCATTTCCGGGGAGCTGTTTTTT.

In the case of this clonotype: This is likely an artifact of a read error, given a far larger clone one base away. V gene TRBV7-2 combines with J gene TRBJ2-5; D is undetermined. This CDR3 is built from 12 residues. In germline, CDR1 is SGHTA, CDR2 FQGNSA. CDR3 loop: CASSPPYEIQYF. CDR3 nucleotides: TGTGCCAGCAGCCCACCGTATGAGATCCAGTACTTC. Full variable domain (outside the CDR3, taken from reference TRBV7-2 and TRBJ2-5): GAGVSQSPSNKVTEKGKDVELRCDPISGHTALYWYRQSLGQGLEFLIYFQGNSAPDKSGLPSDRFSAERTGGSVSTLTIQRTQQEDSAVYLCASSPPYEIQYFGPGTRLLVL.

This clonotype was seen more than once but under ten times. The V call is TRBV29-1, the J call TRBJ2-7, with D perhaps TRBD1 or TRBD2 (5 bases each). Germline V gene sequence: CDR1 SQVTM, CDR2 ANQGSEA. The CDR3 runs 12 residues. Trimming cost V 6 bases and J 4 bases, with 13 bases left between them. The CDR3 DNA is TGCAGCGTAACGGGGCCGGGATACGAGCAGTACTTC. Translated: CSVTGPGYEQYF.